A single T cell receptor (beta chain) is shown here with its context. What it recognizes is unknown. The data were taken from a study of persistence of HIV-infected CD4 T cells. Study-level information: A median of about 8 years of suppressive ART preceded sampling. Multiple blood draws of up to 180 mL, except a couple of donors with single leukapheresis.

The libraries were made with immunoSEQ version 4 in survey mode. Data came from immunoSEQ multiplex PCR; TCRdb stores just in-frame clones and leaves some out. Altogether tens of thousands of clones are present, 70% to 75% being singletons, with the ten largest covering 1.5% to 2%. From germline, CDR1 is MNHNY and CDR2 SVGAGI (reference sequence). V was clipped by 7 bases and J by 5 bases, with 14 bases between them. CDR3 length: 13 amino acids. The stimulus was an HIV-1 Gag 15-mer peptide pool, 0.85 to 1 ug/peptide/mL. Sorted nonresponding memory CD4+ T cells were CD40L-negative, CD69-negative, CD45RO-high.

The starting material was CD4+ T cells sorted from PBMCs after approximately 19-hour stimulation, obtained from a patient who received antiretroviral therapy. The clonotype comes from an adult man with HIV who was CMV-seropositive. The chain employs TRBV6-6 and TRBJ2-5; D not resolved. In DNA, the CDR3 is TGTGCCAGCACCATTGGGCTGCGGGAGACCCAGTACTTC. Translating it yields CASTIGLRETQYF.